This is a list of T cell receptor beta chains from one sample in a study of T cells in Graves' hyperthyroidism and ophthalmopathy. TCRdb independently ran MiXCR on the multiplex PCR reads; one entry per CDR3 protein. The sample has fewer than 500,000 distinct CDR3 sequences; 14% to 15% are singletons. Sequencing was performed on blood. These TCRs come from a man between 18 and 35 years old with Graves' ophthalmopathy. The CDR3 runs from the conserved cysteine through the conserved F or W. D genes are given only for firm matches. Rows may omit the clone size; those that give it use once, few, many or a size class.

d_gene: TRBD2; j_gene: TRBJ2-7; len: 15; abundance: many; v_gene: TRBV11-2; CDR3nt: TGTGCCAGCAGCTTACTCCCGGGAGGCTCCTACGAGCAGTACTTC; CDR3aa: CASSLLPGGSYEQYF
d_gene: TRBD1; j_gene: TRBJ1-4; len: 15; abundance: many; v_gene: TRBV28; CDR3nt: TGTGCCAGCAGTGGACAGGGAGGGGCGAACGAAAAACTGTTTTTT; CDR3aa: CASSGQGGANEKLFF
d_gene: TRBD1; j_gene: TRBJ1-4; len: 16; abundance: NA; v_gene: TRBV6-5; CDR3nt: TGTGCCAGCAGTTACACTAGACAGGGTATCGGTGAAAAACTGTTTTTT; CDR3aa: CASSYTRQGIGEKLFF
d_gene: NA; j_gene: TRBJ2-5; len: 13; abundance: NA; v_gene: TRBV25-1; CDR3nt: TGTGCCAGCAGTCCAGGAGTTCCAGAGACCCAGTACTTC; CDR3aa: CASSPGVPETQYF
d_gene: TRBD2; j_gene: TRBJ2-3; len: 17; abundance: few; v_gene: TRBV19; CDR3nt: TGTGCCAGTAGTGGACGGACTAGCGGGTTTAGCACAGATACGCAGTATTTT; CDR3aa: CASSGRTSGFSTDTQYF
d_gene: TRBD1; j_gene: TRBJ1-1; len: 14; abundance: few; v_gene: TRBV13; CDR3nt: TGTGCCAGCAGCTTTAAGACAGGGAGAACTGAAGCTTTCTTT; CDR3aa: CASSFKTGRTEAFF
d_gene: TRBD1; j_gene: TRBJ1-2; len: 14; abundance: few; v_gene: TRBV29-1; CDR3nt: TGCAGCGGCCTGACAGGGGGCGAGAACTATGGCTACACCTTC; CDR3aa: CSGLTGGENYGYTF
d_gene: NA; j_gene: TRBJ2-3; len: 13; abundance: few; v_gene: TRBV20-1; CDR3nt: TGCAGTGCTCAACCGCGAGGGGCAGATACGCAGTATTTT; CDR3aa: CSAQPRGADTQYF
d_gene: TRBD1; j_gene: TRBJ1-6; len: 15; abundance: many; v_gene: TRBV7-8; CDR3nt: TGTGCCAGCAGCTTAGTGGGGACAGCTAATTCACCCCTCCACTTT; CDR3aa: CASSLVGTANSPLHF
d_gene: NA; j_gene: TRBJ1-1; len: 14; abundance: NA; v_gene: TRBV5-1; CDR3nt: TGCGCCAGCAGCACCGACGGCAGGGACACTGAAGCTTTCTTT; CDR3aa: CASSTDGRDTEAFF
d_gene: NA; j_gene: TRBJ2-3; len: 13; abundance: many; v_gene: TRBV20-1; CDR3nt: TGCAGTGCTGATACGGGCGGCACAGATACGCAGTATTTT; CDR3aa: CSADTGGTDTQYF
d_gene: NA; j_gene: TRBJ1-2; len: 13; abundance: few; v_gene: TRBV5-6; CDR3nt: TGTGCCAGCAGCAGAGGCGGACAGTATGGCTACACCTTC; CDR3aa: CASSRGGQYGYTF
d_gene: NA; j_gene: TRBJ1-2; len: 15; abundance: NA; v_gene: TRBV6-1; CDR3nt: TGTGCCAGTAGTATAGCGGGGCCGGCGGACTATGGCTACACCTTC; CDR3aa: CASSIAGPADYGYTF
d_gene: TRBD1; j_gene: TRBJ2-1; len: 14; abundance: many; v_gene: TRBV2; CDR3nt: TGTGCCAGCTCTAACCAGGACAGGATTGCTGAGCAGTTCTTC; CDR3aa: CASSNQDRIAEQFF
d_gene: NA; j_gene: TRBJ2-7; len: 13; abundance: many; v_gene: TRBV3-1; CDR3nt: TGTGCCAGCAGCCAAGCCTCGGCAGACGAGCAGTACTTC; CDR3aa: CASSQASADEQYF
d_gene: NA; j_gene: TRBJ2-7; len: 14; abundance: many; v_gene: TRBV20-1; CDR3nt: TGCAGTGCCCTGGGACGGGCGGGCGCCTACGAGCAGTACTTC; CDR3aa: CSALGRAGAYEQYF
d_gene: NA; j_gene: TRBJ1-5; len: 12; abundance: many; v_gene: TRBV30; CDR3nt: TGTGCCTGGAGCCAGGGGCATCAGCCCCAGCATTTT; CDR3aa: CAWSQGHQPQHF
d_gene: NA; j_gene: TRBJ2-2; len: 13; abundance: many; v_gene: TRBV30; CDR3nt: TGTGCGAGCAGCTGGTCGAACACCGGGGAGCTGTTTTTT; CDR3aa: CASSWSNTGELFF
d_gene: NA; j_gene: TRBJ1-3; len: 14; abundance: few; v_gene: TRBV6-1; CDR3nt: TGTGCCAGCAAACGGGTCCTCTCTGGAAACACCATATATTTT; CDR3aa: CASKRVLSGNTIYF
d_gene: TRBD2; j_gene: TRBJ2-1; len: 15; abundance: many; v_gene: TRBV5-1; CDR3nt: TGCGCCAGCAGCCCGGGACTAGCGGGGTACAATGAGCAGTTCTTC; CDR3aa: CASSPGLAGYNEQFF
d_gene: NA; j_gene: TRBJ1-1; len: 12; abundance: few; v_gene: TRBV18; CDR3nt: TGTGCCAGCTCGGCACAGGAGGAGGGAGCTTTCTTT; CDR3aa: CASSAQEEGAFF
d_gene: TRBD2; j_gene: TRBJ2-3; len: 16; abundance: few; v_gene: TRBV9; CDR3nt: TGTGCCAGCAGCGTAGCTAGCGGGAGTGGAGCAGATACGCAGTATTTT; CDR3aa: CASSVASGSGADTQYF
d_gene: NA; j_gene: TRBJ1-4; len: 12; abundance: few; v_gene: TRBV6-1; CDR3nt: TGTGCCAGCAGGGGCTTTTATGAAAAACTGTTTTTT; CDR3aa: CASRGFYEKLFF
d_gene: TRBD2; j_gene: TRBJ2-5; len: 11; abundance: NA; v_gene: TRBV28; CDR3nt: TGTGCCAGCAGTTTTGGGAGGGCGAGGTACTTC; CDR3aa: CASSFGRARYF
d_gene: NA; j_gene: TRBJ2-3; len: 14; abundance: few; v_gene: TRBV19; CDR3nt: TGTGCCAGTAGTCCCCTAGGTTCCTCAGATACGCAGTATTTT; CDR3aa: CASSPLGSSDTQYF
d_gene: TRBD2; j_gene: TRBJ2-7; len: 18; abundance: few; v_gene: TRBV10-1; CDR3nt: TGCGCCAGCAGTGAGATAAGGACTAGCGGGAGGGCCTCCTACGAGCAGTACTTC; CDR3aa: CASSEIRTSGRASYEQYF
d_gene: NA; j_gene: TRBJ2-7; len: 15; abundance: few; v_gene: TRBV6-5; CDR3nt: TGTGCCAGCAGTTACTGGACGGGGGCCCTCTACGAGCAGTACTTC; CDR3aa: CASSYWTGALYEQYF